The next 8 T cell receptor beta chains were all read from a single sample in a study of T cells after yellow fever vaccination (dated by TCRdb to between 2018 and 2020). Libraries were constructed by 5' RACE. Sequencing was carried out with an Illumina HiSeq 2500. Through fastp at Q25 and MiXCR, TCRdb rebuilt clones from the public reads, retaining in-frame beta chains. CDR3 protein sequences are deduplicated, and each keeps its most common genes and DNA. The sample has under 600,000 distinct CDR3 sequences on record, 21% of them singletons. 15% to 20% of the sample is in the top ten clones. The meaning of the sample's treatment or condition label: live attenuated yellow fever vaccine strain. Sample: PBMCs, taken approximately 22 days after the first yellow fever vaccination. All receptors come from a young man who received the YFV17D yellow fever vaccine.

The genes are TRBV18 and TRBJ1-2, with 8 bases lining up with TRBD1. Germline V gene sequence: CDR1 KGHSH, CDR2 LQKENI. Trimming took 6 bases from V and 3 from J; bases not matched to a gene: 9. The CDR3 sequence is 15 residues long. The CDR3 here is CASSPAMGQDYGYTF. The CDR3, as DNA: TGTGCCAGCTCCCCAGCCATGGGACAGGACTATGGCTACACCTTC.

This clonotype showed up many times. The V call is TRBV7-2, the J call TRBJ1-2; a possible D gene is TRBD1 (6 bases). CDR1 is SGHTA and CDR2 is FQGNSA in the germline V gene. V was trimmed by 2 bases and J by 6 bases, leaving 16 bases between them. This CDR3 spans 15 amino acids. The CDR3 spells CASSLSGGTGNGYTF. CDR3 in DNA: TGTGCCAGCAGCTTATCGGGGGGAACAGGGAATGGCTACACCTTC.

CDR3 sequence (DNA): TGTGCCAGCGGCCGCGGTCCGGAGACCCAGTACTTC. It translates to CASGRGPETQYF. The chain uses TRBV7-8 and TRBJ2-5; D gene ambiguous. V was shortened by 8 bases and J by 5 bases, with 12 bases between the two germline ends. CDR1 is SGHVS, CDR2 FQNEAQ, per germline. The CDR3 extends over 12 amino acids.

This clonotype was seen repeatedly, ten times or more. The chain employs TRBV29-1 and TRBJ2-1; tentative D call: TRBD1 (7 bases). The CDR3 has 14 amino acids. V dropped 5 bases and J dropped 4 bases, with 15 bases sitting between them. The germline V gene encodes CDR1 SQVTM and CDR2 ANQGSEA. CDR3 sequence: CSVRARGEYNEQFF. Written as DNA, the CDR3 is TGCAGCGTTAGGGCCAGGGGGGAATACAATGAGCAGTTCTTC.

This clonotype occurred a few times. V is TRBV7-8 and J is TRBJ2-3, with D possibly being TRBD2 (7 bases). The V and J ends lost 6 bases and 2 bases respectively, with 12 bases between them. Germline assignment: CDR1 SGHVS and CDR2 FQNEAQ. The CDR3 has 14 amino acids. The chain's CDR3 is CASSTGGNTDTQYF. The CDR3, as DNA: TGTGCCAGCAGTACGGGGGGCAACACAGATACGCAGTATTTT.

This chain joins TRBV12-3 or TRBV12-4 and TRBJ2-7; weak D call: TRBD1 (6 bases). V was shortened by 1 base and J by 0 bases, with 7 bases between the two germline ends. CDR3 length: 14 amino acids. CDR3 in amino acids: CASSLVGASYEQYF. The CDR3 DNA reads TGTGCCAGCAGTTTAGTGGGGGCCTCCTACGAGCAGTACTTC.

This clonotype appeared a few times. The chain carries TRBV7-6 and TRBJ2-5; D perhaps matches TRBD2 (6 bases). The CDR3 has 15 residues. V gave up 3 bases and J gave up 3 bases, with 14 bases separating them. Germline V gene data show CDR1 as SGHVS and CDR2 as FNYEAQ. CDR3 DNA sequence: TGTGCCAGCAGCTTGACTAGGACGCGGAAAGAGACCCAGTACTTC. Amino acid sequence: CASSLTRTRKETQYF. Looking up the rest from reference TRBV7-6 and TRBJ2-5 gives the full variable domain: GAGVSQSPRYKVTKRGQDVALRCDPISGHVSLYWYRQALGQGPEFLTYFNYEAQQDKSGLPNDRFSAERPEGSISTLTIQRTEQRDSAMYRCASSLTRTRKETQYFGPGTRLLVL.

This clonotype came up many times. CDR3 bases: TGTGCCAGCAGTTTGGTCAATCAGCCCCAGCATTTT. Translated, it gives CASSLVNQPQHF. This rearrangement joins TRBV7-2 to TRBJ1-5, with D uncertain. This CDR3 is 12 amino acids long. Trimming removed 6 bases at V and 3 bases at J, with 6 bases between. The germline V gene encodes CDR1 SGHTA and CDR2 FQGNSA.